Detailed here is one TCR beta chain. Its antigen is still unknown. Method: immunoSEQ multiplex PCR; TCRdb's copy keeps in-frame clones and lacks some. The sample holds 25,000 to 35,000 clones, just under 97% seen once. Trimming pared 0 bases from V and 7 bases from J, leaving 11 bases between. The CDR3 covers 14 residues. Germline CDR1 reads SGHRS; CDR2 reads YFSETQ. The data belong to a study of T cells in tuberculosis. Study results and caveats: GMM-specific TCRs were nearer to active tuberculosis alpha repertoires, suggesting expansion.

The sample taken for sequencing was PBMCs. The chain employs TRBV5-1 and TRBJ2-1; maybe TRBD2 (5 bases). This TCR derives from a donor aged 10 to 29 with latent tuberculosis or without tuberculosis infection. DNA of the CDR3: TGCGCCAGCAGCTTGGATCCTAGCTATAATGAGCAGTTCTTC. This codes for CASSLDPSYNEQFF.